This TCR beta chain was obtained from a study of CD8+ T cells in alopecia areata (dated by TCRdb to the late 2010s). Study-level background: The treated patients took part in an open-label pilot trial in which moderate-to-severe alopecia areata was treated with oral tofacitinib at 5 to 10 mg twice daily. RNA came from the PAXgene miRNA kit for fixed scalp, the miRNeasy kit for PBMCs, and the RNeasy kit for mouse skin. In both human patients and the C3H/HeJ mouse model, the study applied high-throughput TCRbeta sequencing to look at T cell clonal expansion in alopecia areata. Tofacitinib-treated patients had biopsies at baseline and at 4 and 24 weeks of treatment, with a later scalp biopsy in several patients. Amplification of TCRbeta CDR3 regions was done by immunoSEQ multiplex PCR using 35 Vbeta forward primers and 13 Jbeta reverse primers. Scalp clonality was compared across normal scalp (n=4), patchy alopecia areata scalp (n=8), and alopecia totalis/universalis scalp (n=8). Tofacitinib was administered for 6 to 18 months, and 6 months of follow-up off drug were then conducted to assess delayed response and recurrence. In humans, TCRbeta sequencing was performed on scalp tissue and on sorted CD4+ and CD8+ peripheral blood T cells from healthy controls and from patients with patchy or totalis/universalis alopecia areata.

The germline V gene (reference sequence) yields PRHDT for CDR1 and FYEKMQ for CDR2. The CDR3 runs 12 residues from the cysteine to the phenylalanine. The sequence is cut down to CDR3 DNA, 36 bases in frame from base 1. The V and J ends are trimmed by 5 bases and 4 bases, leaving 6 bases between them. The library was prepared using the immunoSEQ multiplex PCR assay. RNA was extracted from all samples and reverse transcribed into cDNA as template for TCR sequencing. First-strand cDNA was synthesized with SuperScript III using a 2:1 mix of oligo-dT and random hexamers. A synthetic immune receptor repertoire was used to measure amplification bias, and any remaining bias was corrected computationally. Per the authors' processing: Raw reads were preprocessed for error removal, and CDR3 was defined according to IMGT conventions as running from the conserved cysteine to phenylalanine. Clonality was computed by normalizing Shannon entropy by log2 of the number of productive unique TCRs and subtracting the result from 1. Whether scalp clones were CD4 or CD8 was inferred by matching scalp TCRbeta sequences against CD4 and CD8 repertoires sorted from blood. TCRdb obtained this table from immuneACCESS and retained in-frame rearrangements with V and J assigned. These tables miss some clones; where compared with another copy, unresolved V genes account for less than half of the shortfall, and the remainder is unexplained. V and J calls and clone size are copied from that table; D and trimming were computed from the DNA. Recorded for this sample are about 150,000 clones; more than 45% of them occurred a single time. The ten largest clones add up to 15% to 20% of the sample.

According to the study, the label for this sample's time point signals: baseline before oral tofacitinib. Lesional scalp punch biopsies and peripheral blood were obtained from alopecia areata patients. PBMCs were separated by density centrifugation and stained for CD3, CD4 and CD8, after which CD4+ and CD8+ T cells were sorted on a FACSAria. What the research found in general, with its limitations: Compared with normal scalp, lesional scalp had higher clonality and more expanded CD8+ clones, particularly in alopecia totalis/universalis, a pattern that suggests antigenic drive. Unlike mouse skin, where gammadelta T cells dominate, normal human skin contains resident alphabeta T cells that get sequenced too, which complicates analysis of the scalp TCR repertoire. Compared with mice, TCR sequences shared between patients were less clear, possibly partly because of HLA diversity across the patient population.

Notes on this clone: Its antigen is currently not known. The sample holds no much larger clone one base away, and base qualities are not on file.

Recombination joined TRBV13 with TRBJ2-1; the D gene is unclear. This sequence originates from a human donor with alopecia areata. Source: CD8+ T cells sorted from blood, taken at week 0. The DNA sequence is as follows: TGTGCCAGCAGCCTTAATTACAATGAGCAGTTCTTC. The encoded protein is CASSLNYNEQFF.